The 3 T cell receptor beta chains below come from one sample, sequenced in a study of identical twins. Via MiXCR, TCRdb re-called the 5' RACE reads, giving one row per CDR3 protein. The sample lists some 210,000 distinct CDR3 sequences; less than 20% were seen once. This same sample was also part of a study on T cells expressing NK-cell markers.

Sequencing input: CD8+ T cells sorted from blood. All receptors derive from a woman between 18 and 29 years old in good health.

This clonotype turned up a few times. This chain connects TRBV14 to TRBJ2-1; 8 bases map to TRBD2. Trimming removed 1 base from V and 9 bases from J; junction bases left unmatched: 8. From germline, CDR1 is SGHDN and CDR2 FVKESK. The CDR3 spans 15 residues. CDR3 in DNA: TGTGCCAGCAGCCAAGTTTCTAGCAGCGGGGGTGAGCAGTTCTTC. Protein product: CASSQVSSSGGEQFF.

The chain carries TRBV5-1 and TRBJ2-7; tentatively, D is TRBD1 (5 bases). The V and J ends lost 2 bases and 0 bases respectively, with 12 bases between them. There are 15 residues in the CDR3. Per germline, CDR1 SGHRS and CDR2 YFSETQ. This chain's CDR3 is CASSLTTVSSYEQYF. In DNA, the CDR3 is TGCGCCAGCAGCTTAACGACAGTGAGCTCCTACGAGCAGTACTTC.

This clonotype was seen only a few times. This CDR3 is CASSLFEGSPDEQFF. CDR3 DNA sequence: TGTGCCAGCAGCTTATTTGAGGGCTCACCGGATGAGCAGTTCTTC. The chain uses TRBV7-2 and TRBJ2-1; TRBD2 might be the D (5 bases). The CDR3 has 15 amino acids. The ends were cut back, 2 bases at V and 8 bases at J, with 16 bases in the middle. Germline-derived CDR1 and CDR2 are SGHTA and FQGNSA.